This T cell receptor (beta chain) appears in the sequencing data of a study of Graves' ophthalmopathy and Graves' hyperthyroidism. The CDR3 contains 18 residues. The V gene end was trimmed by 3 bases and the J gene end by 2 bases; junction bases not matched to a gene: 13. Germline values: CDR1 SGHVS, CDR2 FQNEAQ. From RNA, the CDR3 regions of TCR beta chains were amplified and sequenced. HTBI-primed first-round RT-PCR preceded second-round multiplex PCR. TCRdb reprocessed the multiplex PCR reads with MiXCR, giving one entry per CDR3 protein. Seen here are about 220,000 distinct CDR3 sequences, roughly 21% observed once, and the top ten hold approximately 40%.

The chain combines TRBV7-8 with TRBJ1-2, with 9 nucleotides matching TRBD1. The sequence derives from a woman aged 45-65 years with Graves' ophthalmopathy. What was sequenced was peripheral blood. The CDR3 spells CASSLVRDRAKLNYGYTF. CDR3 bases: TGTGCCAGCAGCTTGGTCCGGGACAGGGCGAAATTAAACTATGGCTACACCTTC. Filled out from reference TRBV7-8 and TRBJ1-2, the complete variable domain reads GAGVSQSPRYKVAKRGQDVALRCDPISGHVSLFWYQQALGQGPEFLTYFQNEAQLDKSGLPSDRFFAERPEGSVSTLKIQRTQQEDSAVYLCASSLVRDRAKLNYGYTFGSGTRLTVV.